This record concerns one TCR beta chain sequence. Its antigen is as yet unknown. The germline gives CDR1 SGDLS, CDR2 YYNGEE. Trimming took 3 bases from V and 1 from J; bases not matched to a gene: 16. CDR3 length: 20 residues. As every portion of the isolated RNA was reverse transcribed, the sequencing read expressed TCRB transcripts. Profiling relied on immunoSEQ multiplex PCR, and the TCRdb table lists in-frame clones only, not all of them. Counted here are roughly 330,000 clones, more than 9.5% occurring once; the ten biggest clones make up about 0.014%. Each of the CD4+ naive, central memory, regulatory and stem cell-like memory populations was sorted via CD45RO/CCR7/CD25/CD127/CD95/CD27. Purity exceeded 98% in all sorted populations. This record comes from a study of beta chain features in type 1 diabetes. Study results and limitations: Among type 1 diabetes patients, VDJ junctions had fewer insertions and more deletions. A moderate, significant TCRB CDR3 shortening appeared in type 1 diabetes across four CD4+ subsets.

Sequencing was carried out using naive CD4+ T cells from blood. The TCR originated in a woman in her twenties or thirties in good health. The chain has TRBV9 and TRBJ2-6; 7 nucleotides line up with TRBD1. The CDR3 here is CASSGQARQGTWSGANVLTF. The CDR3 DNA sequence: TGTGCCAGCAGCGGGCAGGCCCGACAGGGAACCTGGTCTGGGGCCAACGTCCTGACTTTC.